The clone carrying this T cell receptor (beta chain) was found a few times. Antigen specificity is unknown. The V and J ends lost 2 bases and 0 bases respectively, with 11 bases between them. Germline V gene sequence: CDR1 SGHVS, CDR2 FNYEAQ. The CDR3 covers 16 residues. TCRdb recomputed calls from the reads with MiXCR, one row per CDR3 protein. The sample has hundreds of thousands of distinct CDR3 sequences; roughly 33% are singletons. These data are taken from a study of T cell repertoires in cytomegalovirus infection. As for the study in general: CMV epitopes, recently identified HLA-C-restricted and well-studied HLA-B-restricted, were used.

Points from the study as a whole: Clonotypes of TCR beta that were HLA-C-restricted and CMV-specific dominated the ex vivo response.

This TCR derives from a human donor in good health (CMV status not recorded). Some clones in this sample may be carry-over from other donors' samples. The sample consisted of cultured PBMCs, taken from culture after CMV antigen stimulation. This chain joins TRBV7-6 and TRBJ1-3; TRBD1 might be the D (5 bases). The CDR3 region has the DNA TGTGCCAGCAGCTTATTGGGGGACTACTCTGGAAACACCATATATTTT. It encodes CASSLLGDYSGNTIYF.